The rows below give T cell receptor beta chains drawn from one sample of a study of cytomegalovirus exposure and HLA in healthy donors. Method: immunoSEQ multiplex PCR; TCRdb's copy keeps in-frame clones and lacks some. The sample lists almost 90,000 clones; 85% were seen once. Sequenced: PBMCs. These receptor sequences come from a man between 35 and 55 years old in good health and CMV-seropositive. The CDR3 runs from the conserved cysteine through the conserved F or W. A D gene is named only where the DNA matches it firmly. Expanded clones get a size class; other rows say once, few or many, or leave the size out.

V	J	D	size	DNA	CDR3
TRBV5-8	TRBJ1-2	-	-	TGTGCCAGCAGCTTGGCTGGACTACGACTCTATGGCTACACCTTC	CASSLAGLRLYGYTF
TRBV7-6	TRBJ2-7	TRBD1	-	TGTGCCAGCAGCCTACGGACAGGTAACTCCTACGAGCAGTACTTC	CASSLRTGNSYEQYF
TRBV18	TRBJ1-6	-	-	TGTGCCAGCTCACAGGACAGACATAATTCACCCCTCCACTTT	CASSQDRHNSPLHF
TRBV14	TRBJ2-5	-	-	TGTGCCAGCAGCCAATTCAGGGGCCGGCAAGAGACCCAGTACTTC	CASSQFRGRQETQYF
TRBV6-6	TRBJ2-5	TRBD2	-	TGTGCCAGCAGTTCGGCGCGGGGGAGCCAAGAGACCCAGTACTTC	CASSSARGSQETQYF
TRBV5-4	TRBJ1-4	-	-	TGTGCCAGCAGCCTGGGGGCCGACAGATCTAATGAAAAACTGTTTTTT	CASSLGADRSNEKLFF
TRBV6-5	TRBJ2-1	TRBD2	few	TGTGCCAGCAGTTACACACTAGCGGGAGTTGGGTATGAGCAGTTCTTC	CASSYTLAGVGYEQFF
TRBV27	TRBJ2-1	-	-	TGTGCCAGCACCGGACAGGGAGGGTCCAATGAGCAGTTCTTC	CASTGQGGSNEQFF
TRBV28	TRBJ2-3	TRBD2	-	TGTGCCAGCAGTTTCGCACTAGCGGGAGGGCCCCACACAGATACGCAGTATTTT	CASSFALAGGPHTDTQYF
TRBV4-1	TRBJ2-5	-	-	TGCGCCAGCAGCCGCTCCGACACCCCGTACCAAGAGACCCAGTACTTC	CASSRSDTPYQETQYF